Listed below are T cell receptor beta chains from one sample, sequenced in a study of blood T cell repertoires in COVID-19. Assay used: immunoSEQ multiplex PCR; TCRdb lists only in-frame clones, some missing. The sample records 160,000 or so clones, approximately 93% being singletons. Material for sequencing was peripheral blood. Receptors originate from a woman in her sixties or seventies with COVID-19, enrolled during active disease. The CDR3 runs from the conserved cysteine through the conserved F or W. D genes are given only for firm matches. Size is stated for part of the rows, as once, few or many counts, or as a class when the clone is expanded.

cdr3_nt,cdr3_aa,v_call,d_call,j_call,clone_size
TGTGCCTGGACAGGACAGGGCGGTTCACCCCTCCACTTT,CAWTGQGGSPLHF,TRBV30,TRBD1,TRBJ1-6,-
TGTGCCTGGAGTTCGGGGGGACAGGGGCACGACGAGCAGTACTTC,CAWSSGGQGHDEQYF,TRBV30,TRBD1,TRBJ2-7,-
TGTGCCAGCAGCTGGGGACAGAACACTGAAGCTTTCTTT,CASSWGQNTEAFF,TRBV7-3,-,TRBJ1-1,-
TGTGCCAGCAGCTTTGAGCGGGGGTTCAACAATGAGCAGTTCTTC,CASSFERGFNNEQFF,TRBV11-3,TRBD2,TRBJ2-1,-
TGTGCCAGCAGCTTCACAGGGACTGAAGCTTTCTTT,CASSFTGTEAFF,TRBV7-3,-,TRBJ1-1,-
TGTGCCAGCAGTCCCCCCTTACGAGGGGGGACCCAGTACTTC,CASSPPLRGGTQYF,TRBV6-2/TRBV6-3,-,TRBJ2-5,-
TGTGCCAGCAGCTTAAGCGGGCCTCAAGAGACCCAGTACTTC,CASSLSGPQETQYF,TRBV7-2,-,TRBJ2-5,-
TGTGCCAGCAGTTCCGGGGTCTCCCGTCAGCCCCAGCATTTT,CASSSGVSRQPQHF,TRBV27,-,TRBJ1-5,-
TGTGCCAGTAGTATAGGGCAGGGGATCGGAAGCAATCAGCCCCAGCATTTT,CASSIGQGIGSNQPQHF,TRBV19,-,TRBJ1-5,once
TGTGCCACGCCTAAACCCGCTTGGGACAGAGTGAACACTGAAGCTTTCTTT,CATPKPAWDRVNTEAFF,TRBV24-1,TRBD1,TRBJ1-1,-
TGTGCCAGAAGACCGGGACAGGGGTATGGCTACACCTTC,CARRPGQGYGYTF,TRBV2,TRBD1,TRBJ1-2,-
TGTGCCAGCATTAGGGCCCTGGGGGCTACGAACACTGAAGCTTTCTTT,CASIRALGATNTEAFF,TRBV19,-,TRBJ1-1,-
TGTGCCAGCAGCGGTAATCCAGACACTGAAGCTTTCTTT,CASSGNPDTEAFF,TRBV7-3,-,TRBJ1-1,-
TGTGCCAGCAGCTCCGACGGGATGACTAACTATGGCTACACCTTC,CASSSDGMTNYGYTF,TRBV7-9,-,TRBJ1-2,-
TGTGCCAGCAAACCCGGGACAGGGGGAAATTCACCCCTCCACTTT,CASKPGTGGNSPLHF,TRBV6-6,TRBD1,TRBJ1-6,-
TGTGCCAGCAGCACCAGGAAGGCCCCGTACAGCAATCAGCCCCAGCATTTT,CASSTRKAPYSNQPQHF,TRBV7-3,-,TRBJ1-5,-
TGTGCCAGCAGCCCGAGAGTGGGAAACACCATATATTTT,CASSPRVGNTIYF,TRBV9,-,TRBJ1-3,-
TGCGCCAGCAGCTGGCCCCCCGGGACAGGGTTTTTGGACCAAGAGACCCAGTACTTC,CASSWPPGTGFLDQETQYF,TRBV5-1,TRBD1,TRBJ2-5,-
TGTGCCAGCAGCTCGGGTAACAGGGGCCCTACCTACGAGCAGTACTTC,CASSSGNRGPTYEQYF,TRBV7-2,TRBD1,TRBJ2-7,-
TGTGCCAGCAGGGGACAGGGGAATCAGCCCCAGCATTTT,CASRGQGNQPQHF,TRBV28,TRBD1,TRBJ1-5,-
TGTGCCAGCAGCCAAAGGCCAGGGTCCGAAAAACTGTTTTTT,CASSQRPGSEKLFF,TRBV3-1/TRBV3-2,-,TRBJ1-4,-
TGTGCCAGTAGTATAGAGGGGACAGGGATCACTGAAGCTTTCTTT,CASSIEGTGITEAFF,TRBV19,TRBD1,TRBJ1-1,once
TGTGCCAGCAGCCAAGATCTGAACCCCCTGGCCACCGGGGAGCTGTTTTTT,CASSQDLNPLATGELFF,TRBV4-2,-,TRBJ2-2,many
TGTGCCAGCAGCAGGTCCGGACAGGGCTCCGACGAGCAGTACTTC,CASSRSGQGSDEQYF,TRBV2,TRBD1,TRBJ2-7,-
TGTGCCAGCAGTTACCCAGAAATGAATGAAAAACTGTTTTTT,CASSYPEMNEKLFF,TRBV6-5,-,TRBJ1-4,-
TGTGCCTGGAGTGTGAGGGCTGAGACCCAGTACTTC,CAWSVRAETQYF,TRBV30,-,TRBJ2-5,few
TGTGCCAGCAGCCGTAGGGGGGGGATTTCTAACTATGGCTACACCTTC,CASSRRGGISNYGYTF,TRBV5-7,-,TRBJ1-2,-
TGTGCCAGCAGTTATTGGACTAGCGGGGAAGAGACCCAGTACTTC,CASSYWTSGEETQYF,TRBV7-8,TRBD2,TRBJ2-5,once
TGTGCCAGTAGTGTGACAGGGGGAATGAACACTGAAGCTTTCTTT,CASSVTGGMNTEAFF,TRBV19,TRBD1,TRBJ1-1,-
TGTGCCAGCAGTTTAGGGACAGGGGACGGCTACACCTTC,CASSLGTGDGYTF,TRBV28,TRBD1,TRBJ1-2,-
TGTGCCAGCAGCTTACGGAGGATCGGCCACGAGCAGTACTTC,CASSLRRIGHEQYF,TRBV7-8,-,TRBJ2-7,-
TGCGCCAGCAGCTTGGGGGCCAGTCTTCAGTATAATGGCTACACCTTC,CASSLGASLQYNGYTF,TRBV5-1,-,TRBJ1-2,-
TGTGCCAGCAGTTCTAATGCCCGTGCCCAGCGAAACTTT,CASSSNARAQRNF,TRBV12-3/TRBV12-4,-,TRBJ1-6,-
TGTGCCAGCAGCTATATGGACAGGGGTATGGGAGAGACCCAGTACTTC,CASSYMDRGMGETQYF,TRBV7-9,TRBD1,TRBJ2-5,-
TGTGCCAGCAGCTTAGATAGTAGCACAGATACGCAGTATTTT,CASSLDSSTDTQYF,TRBV7-3,-,TRBJ2-3,-
TGTGCCAGTAGTATAGAAGTGAACAGACAAGTTAATTCACCCCTCCACTTT,CASSIEVNRQVNSPLHF,TRBV19,-,TRBJ1-6,few
TGTGCCAGCAGCGTAGCGAAAGCGGCCGCCATCTCCTACAATGAGCAGTTCTTC,CASSVAKAAAISYNEQFF,TRBV9,-,TRBJ2-1,-
TGTGCCAGCACCGACAGAGCCTACGAGCAGTACTTC,CASTDRAYEQYF,TRBV6-6,-,TRBJ2-7,-
TGCGCCAGCAGCTTGGAAGGGGACTACAATGAGCAGTTCTTC,CASSLEGDYNEQFF,TRBV5-1,-,TRBJ2-1,-
TGTGCCAGCAGAAGACAGGGACGGGCTGAAGCTTTCTTT,CASRRQGRAEAFF,TRBV27,TRBD1,TRBJ1-1,-
TGTGCCAGCAGCCCCCGTCAGATGACCTACGAGCAGTACTTC,CASSPRQMTYEQYF,TRBV7-9,-,TRBJ2-7,few
TGTGCCAGCTCACCATCGACAGGGAACAATCAGCCCCAGCATTTT,CASSPSTGNNQPQHF,TRBV18,TRBD1,TRBJ1-5,-